This TCR beta chain was identified during a study of blood T cells in healthy people across ages. Whole-study findings and limits: Unsorted PBMCs blocked a conclusive comparison of naive and antigen-experienced cells.

The second PCR ran roughly 6 to 11 cycles with a sample-barcoded 5' primer and J-beta primers. TCRdb processed the 5' RACE reads anew with MiXCR; each CDR3 protein has one entry. The data contain 700,000 to 850,000 distinct CDR3 sequences, approximately 53% of them singletons. This clonotype was counted between two and nine times. Its antigen remains unidentified. Germline lookup yields CDR1 SGHTA and CDR2 FQGNSA. V shed 1 base and J shed 2 bases, with 7 bases lying between them. This CDR3 has 14 amino acids. This clonotype was sampled from a man older than 75 in good health. Sequenced sample: blood. The rearrangement uses TRBV7-2 and TRBJ2-3, with D unclear. The DNA for the CDR3 is TGTGCCAGCAGCTTAGGGGCATACACAGATACGCAGTATTTT. It is translated as CASSLGAYTDTQYF.